Listed below are T cell receptor beta chains from one sample, sequenced in a study of post-analysis software for immune sequencing data. TCRdb re-analysed the PCR reads in MiXCR, keeping a single row per CDR3 protein. The sample records 380,000 or so distinct CDR3 sequences, around 37% being singletons. The sequencing input was blood. Receptors originate from a girl between 10 and 17 years old with multiple sclerosis. CDR3s include the opening cysteine and the closing phenylalanine or tryptophan. The order of the fields is D gene, CDR3 length, V gene, clone size, J gene, CDR3 protein, CDR3 DNA. The D gene is left open where the match is weak. Size is stated for part of the rows, as once, few or many counts, or as a class when the clone is expanded.

D gene: -; CDR3 length: 16; V gene: TRBV7-2; clone size: many; J gene: TRBJ2-1; CDR3 protein: CASSFTTAFEYNEQFF; CDR3 DNA: TGTGCCAGCAGCTTTACGACTGCCTTCGAGTACAATGAGCAGTTCTTC
D gene: -; CDR3 length: 16; V gene: TRBV4-1; clone size: once; J gene: TRBJ2-7; CDR3 protein: CASSHLGGVPSYEQYF; CDR3 DNA: TGCGCCAGCAGCCATTTAGGAGGGGTCCCCTCCTACGAGCAGTACTTC
D gene: -; CDR3 length: 14; V gene: TRBV18; clone size: -; J gene: TRBJ2-1; CDR3 protein: CASSAGTIYNEQFF; CDR3 DNA: TGTGCCAGCTCAGCCGGGACAATTTACAATGAGCAGTTCTTC
D gene: TRBD1; CDR3 length: 15; V gene: TRBV6-1; clone size: -; J gene: TRBJ2-7; CDR3 protein: CASSPGQASSYEQYF; CDR3 DNA: TGTGCCAGCAGCCCGGGACAGGCGAGCTCCTACGAGCAGTACTTC
D gene: -; CDR3 length: 13; V gene: TRBV24-1; clone size: few; J gene: TRBJ1-1; CDR3 protein: CATSDPPGEEAFF; CDR3 DNA: TGTGCCACCAGTGATCCCCCAGGGGAGGAAGCTTTCTTT
D gene: TRBD2; CDR3 length: 18; V gene: TRBV12-3/TRBV12-4; clone size: -; J gene: TRBJ2-4; CDR3 protein: CASSPGLAGGLAKNIQYF; CDR3 DNA: TGTGCCAGCAGCCCGGGACTAGCGGGGGGCTTAGCCAAAAACATTCAGTACTTC
D gene: TRBD1; CDR3 length: 14; V gene: TRBV12-3/TRBV12-4; clone size: few; J gene: TRBJ1-5; CDR3 protein: CASRPGGGNQPQHF; CDR3 DNA: TGTGCCAGCAGACCAGGGGGAGGCAATCAGCCCCAGCATTTT
D gene: TRBD2; CDR3 length: 18; V gene: TRBV5-1; clone size: few; J gene: TRBJ2-5; CDR3 protein: CASSRGGLAGGNQETQYF; CDR3 DNA: TGCGCCAGCAGCCGGGGGGGACTAGCGGGGGGAAACCAAGAGACCCAGTACTTC
D gene: TRBD1; CDR3 length: 16; V gene: TRBV6-6; clone size: -; J gene: TRBJ2-2; CDR3 protein: CASSYSQGADTGELFF; CDR3 DNA: TGTGCCAGCAGTTACTCTCAGGGGGCCGACACCGGGGAGCTGTTTTTT
D gene: -; CDR3 length: 13; V gene: TRBV7-2; clone size: -; J gene: TRBJ2-7; CDR3 protein: CASSLGDLNEQYF; CDR3 DNA: TGTGCCAGCAGCCTAGGGGATCTTAACGAGCAGTACTTC
D gene: -; CDR3 length: 11; V gene: TRBV20-1; clone size: many; J gene: TRBJ2-3; CDR3 protein: CSASRPDTQYF; CDR3 DNA: TGCAGTGCTAGTCGTCCAGATACGCAGTATTTT
D gene: TRBD2; CDR3 length: 14; V gene: TRBV20-1; clone size: few; J gene: TRBJ2-5; CDR3 protein: CSAVAGTSGVAQYF; CDR3 DNA: TGCAGTGCTGTAGCCGGGACTAGCGGGGTCGCCCAGTACTTC
D gene: -; CDR3 length: 14; V gene: TRBV12-5; clone size: -; J gene: TRBJ1-2; CDR3 protein: CASGFETAGYGYTF; CDR3 DNA: TGTGCTAGTGGTTTCGAGACCGCAGGTTATGGCTACACCTTC
D gene: TRBD1; CDR3 length: 15; V gene: TRBV5-1; clone size: -; J gene: TRBJ2-7; CDR3 protein: CASSLLPGQGDEQYF; CDR3 DNA: TGCGCCAGCAGCTTGCTTCCGGGACAGGGAGACGAGCAGTACTTC
D gene: -; CDR3 length: 12; V gene: TRBV20-1; clone size: -; J gene: TRBJ1-1; CDR3 protein: CSARRGGQEAFF; CDR3 DNA: TGCAGTGCTAGGCGTGGGGGCCAGGAAGCTTTCTTT
D gene: TRBD1; CDR3 length: 13; V gene: TRBV5-6; clone size: -; J gene: TRBJ2-5; CDR3 protein: CAQRTDRGIVEYF; CDR3 DNA: TGTGCCCAAAGAACGGACAGGGGAATTGTCGAGTACTTC
D gene: -; CDR3 length: 16; V gene: TRBV27; clone size: -; J gene: TRBJ1-5; CDR3 protein: CTSRPTEGGNYQPQHF; CDR3 DNA: TGTACCAGCAGACCAACGGAGGGGGGAAACTATCAGCCCCAGCATTTT
D gene: -; CDR3 length: 17; V gene: TRBV10-3; clone size: -; J gene: TRBJ2-5; CDR3 protein: CAISDPEPGGFQETQYF; CDR3 DNA: TGTGCCATCAGTGATCCCGAGCCCGGGGGATTCCAAGAGACCCAGTACTTC
D gene: -; CDR3 length: 15; V gene: TRBV9; clone size: -; J gene: TRBJ1-2; CDR3 protein: CASSPLPGDNYGYTF; CDR3 DNA: TGTGCCAGCAGCCCCCTCCCAGGGGACAACTATGGCTACACCTTC
D gene: -; CDR3 length: 13; V gene: TRBV10-3; clone size: few; J gene: TRBJ2-7; CDR3 protein: CAISESTAYEQYF; CDR3 DNA: TGTGCCATCAGTGAGTCGACCGCCTACGAGCAGTACTTC
D gene: TRBD1; CDR3 length: 13; V gene: TRBV7-9; clone size: -; J gene: TRBJ1-3; CDR3 protein: CASSPGQGNTIYF; CDR3 DNA: TGTGCCAGCAGCCCGGGACAGGGAAACACCATATATTTT
D gene: -; CDR3 length: 12; V gene: TRBV12-3/TRBV12-4; clone size: few; J gene: TRBJ2-5; CDR3 protein: CASSYVYREQYF; CDR3 DNA: TGTGCCAGCAGTTATGTTTATCGGGAGCAGTACTTC
D gene: TRBD2; CDR3 length: 14; V gene: TRBV11-2; clone size: many; J gene: TRBJ2-3; CDR3 protein: CASSPSGVTDTQYF; CDR3 DNA: TGTGCCAGCAGTCCGAGCGGGGTGACAGATACGCAGTATTTT
D gene: -; CDR3 length: 13; V gene: TRBV30; clone size: -; J gene: TRBJ2-7; CDR3 protein: CAWANQGSGEQYF; CDR3 DNA: TGTGCCTGGGCAAACCAGGGGTCGGGGGAGCAGTACTTC
D gene: -; CDR3 length: 14; V gene: TRBV5-5; clone size: -; J gene: TRBJ2-7; CDR3 protein: CASSLDEAGYEQYF; CDR3 DNA: TGTGCCAGCAGCTTGGATGAGGCGGGCTACGAGCAGTACTTC
D gene: -; CDR3 length: 17; V gene: TRBV21-1; clone size: few; J gene: TRBJ2-6; CDR3 protein: CASSKGTGGSGANVLTF; CDR3 DNA: TGTGCCAGCAGCAAAGGGACAGGGGGCTCTGGGGCCAACGTCCTGACTTTC